This TCR beta chain appears in the sequencing data of a study of T cells in Graves' hyperthyroidism and ophthalmopathy. TCR beta CDR3 regions were amplified from RNA transcripts. Carried out on the TCR CDR3, a first-round RT-PCR used the HTBI primer set. MiXCR, applied by TCRdb to the multiplex PCR reads, yields one record per CDR3 protein. In the table there are under 350,000 distinct CDR3 sequences, over 15% of which are singletons. V lost 5 bases and J 3 bases, leaving 17 bases between the germline ends. Germline V gene lookup returns CDR1 LGHDT and CDR2 YNNKEL (reference sequence). The CDR3 is 15 residues long. Clinical symptoms, serum thyroxine and TRAb, thyroid ultrasound and orbital computed tomography together formed the diagnostic basis. This clonotype came up many times.

The sample taken for sequencing was blood. This TCR derives from a woman aged 55-70 years with Graves' ophthalmopathy. The V call is TRBV3-1, the J call TRBJ2-7, with D uncertain. The CDR3 bases are TGTGCCAGCAGCGCGACGGGTGGCGGAGACTACGAGCAGTACTTC. It translates to CASSATGGGDYEQYF.